This entry lists 23 T cell receptor beta chains sequenced from one sample in a study of T cell changes during pregnancy in multiple sclerosis. Using immunoSEQ multiplex PCR, the repertoire was profiled, and TCRdb retains in-frame clones only, with some absent. Among fewer than 85,000 clones, more than 90% were seen once, and the ten largest hold around 1%. Source: peripheral blood, taken in the second trimester of pregnancy. These receptors all stem from a female donor with multiple sclerosis, enrolled in a pregnancy study.

This clone was seen only once. J is TRBJ2-7 and V is TRBV5-1; perhaps TRBD1 as D (5 bases). Germline CDR1 and CDR2: SGHRS and YFSETQ. The germline V and J ends were trimmed by 2 bases and 6 bases, with 12 bases remaining between them. CDR3 size: 13 residues. The CDR3 region is CASSFQGRPEQYF. CDR3 nucleotides: TGCGCCAGCAGCTTCCAGGGCAGACCCGAGCAGTACTTC.

The gene calls are TRBV6-5 and TRBJ2-7; 7 bases align to TRBD1. Unmatched junction bases numbered 1, after V lost 2 bases and J lost 3 bases. Looked up from germline, CDR1 is MNHEY and CDR2 is SVGAGI. This CDR3 has 13 amino acids. DNA for the CDR3: TGTGCCAGCAGTTACCGGACAGGCTACGAGCAGTACTTC. Translation: CASSYRTGYEQYF.

The genes are TRBV2 and TRBJ2-5; weak D call: TRBD2 (6 bases). CDR3 length: 15 residues. V lost 1 base, J lost 4 bases, and 13 bases lay in between. Germline lookup yields CDR1 SNHLY and CDR2 FYNNEI. The CDR3 nucleotides are TGTGCCAGCAGTGAAGTGCGGGGTATCATAGAGACCCAGTACTTC. This encodes CASSEVRGIIETQYF. Full variable domain (rest looked up from reference TRBV2 and TRBJ2-5): EPEVTQTPSHQVTQMGQEVILRCVPISNHLYFYWYRQILGQKVEFLVSFYNNEISEKSEIFDDQFSVERPDGSNFTLKIRSTKLEDSAMYFCASSEVRGIIETQYFGPGTRLLVL.

The rearrangement joins TRBV6-5 to TRBJ2-1; a weak D match, TRBD2 (6 bases). Germline V gene lookup returns CDR1 MNHEY and CDR2 SVGAGI. The CDR3 runs to 15 residues. Trimming shortened V by 7 bases and J by 2 bases, and 15 bases separated the two germline ends. DNA for the CDR3: TGTGCCAGCAAAGAACGGGAGAATGCCTACAATGAGCAGTTCTTC. It encodes CASKERENAYNEQFF.

The CDR3: CASSQGRQGPYEQYF. For the CDR3, the DNA is TGCGCCAGCAGCCAAGGGCGGCAGGGTCCCTACGAGCAGTACTTC. This chain connects TRBV4-1 to TRBJ2-7, with TRBD1 as a possible D gene (5 bases). This CDR3 is 15 amino acids long. Looked up from germline, CDR1 is MGHRA and CDR2 is YSYEKL. The V end lost 1 base, the J end lost 2 bases, and 12 bases lay between the germline ends.

V and J are TRBV5-1 and TRBJ1-2; D is undetermined. Trimming took 0 bases from V and 6 from J, leaving 12 bases between them. Germline-derived CDR1 and CDR2 are SGHRS and YFSETQ. The CDR3 covers 14 residues. Written as DNA, the CDR3 is TGCGCCAGCAGCTTGGCCAGAGGGTTTGATGGCTACACCTTC. The encoded protein is CASSLARGFDGYTF.

The rearrangement links TRBV27 to TRBJ2-1; 11 nucleotides match TRBD2. The CDR3 runs 15 residues. Germline CDR1 reads MNHEY; CDR2 reads SMNVEV (reference sequence). The ends lost 6 bases at V and 8 bases at J; junction bases unmatched: 9. In DNA, the CDR3 is TGTGCCAGCAGGCCCGCTAGCGGGAGGTTCTATGAGCAGTTCTTC. Its protein is CASRPASGRFYEQFF.

V usage is TRBV7-2 and J usage is TRBJ2-2, with D possibly TRBD2 on 5 matching bases. The CDR3 runs 14 residues. The V and J ends lost 5 bases and 5 bases respectively, with 12 bases between them. CDR1 and CDR2 from the germline V gene are SGHTA and FQGNSA. CDR3 sequence: CASSQNPGTGELFF. The CDR3 DNA follows: TGTGCCAGCAGCCAAAATCCGGGAACCGGGGAGCTGTTTTTT.

This chain links TRBV11-2 with TRBJ2-2, with a tentative D call TRBD2 (6 bases). Germline V gene data show CDR1 as SGHAT and CDR2 as FQNNGV. CDR3 length: 15 amino acids. Between the trimmed V and J ends, which lost 4 bases and 2 bases, there was a span of 11 bases. In DNA form, the CDR3 reads TGTGCCAGCAGCTCGGGGACTGATAACACCGGGGAGCTGTTTTTT. Translated: CASSSGTDNTGELFF. Full variable domain (remainder filled in from reference TRBV11-2 and TRBJ2-2): EAGVAQSPRYKIIEKRQSVAFWCNPISGHATLYWYQQILGQGPKLLIQFQNNGVVDDSQLPKDRFSAERLKGVDSTLKIQPAKLEDSAVYLCASSSGTDNTGELFFGEGSRLTVL.

The chain joins TRBV4-2 to TRBJ2-4; 8 positions match TRBD2. The V gene's germline CDR1 is LGHNA and CDR2 YNFKEQ. V trimming: 4 bases; J trimming: 5 bases; junction bases outside the gene matches: 7. The CDR3 loop spans 15 amino acids. The chain's CDR3 is CASSRGAGGENIQYF. As DNA, the CDR3 is TGTGCCAGCAGCCGAGGGGCGGGGGGCGAAAACATTCAGTACTTC.

The J gene is TRBJ1-1, the V gene TRBV7-2; tentatively, D is TRBD1 (5 bases). The length of the CDR3 is 14 residues. Germline V gene sequence: CDR1 SGHTA, CDR2 FQGNSA. The V end lost 4 bases, the J end lost 3 bases, and 12 bases lay between the germline ends. The CDR3 reads CASSSQGRHTEAFF. In DNA, the CDR3 is TGTGCCAGCAGCTCGCAGGGTCGGCACACTGAAGCTTTCTTT. Full variable domain (outside the CDR3, taken from reference TRBV7-2 and TRBJ1-1): GAGVSQSPSNKVTEKGKDVELRCDPISGHTALYWYRQSLGQGLEFLIYFQGNSAPDKSGLPSDRFSAERTGGSVSTLTIQRTQQEDSAVYLCASSSQGRHTEAFFGQGTRLTVV.

V is TRBV28 and J is TRBJ1-1; D perhaps matches TRBD1 (6 bases). The CDR3 contains 14 residues. Germline V CDR1 and CDR2: MDHEN, SYDVKM. V was cut by 4 bases and J by 3 bases, with 12 bases left in between. The DNA of the CDR3 is TGTGCCAGCAGTTCGTACAGGGTAGACACTGAAGCTTTCTTT. Translation: CASSSYRVDTEAFF.

This chain links TRBV29-1 with TRBJ2-3; no clear D gene. V was shortened by 4 bases and J by 2 bases, with 10 bases between the two germline ends. In germline, CDR1 is SQVTM, CDR2 ANQGSEA. The CDR3 spans 13 residues. The CDR3 sequence: CSVGALVTDTQYF. The DNA of the CDR3 is TGCAGCGTTGGTGCGCTGGTCACAGATACGCAGTATTTT.

The CDR3 bases are TGTGCCAGCAGCCCAGCGGGAATAACAGATACGCAGTATTTT. It specifies CASSPAGITDTQYF. The chain carries TRBV5-4 and TRBJ2-3, with 7 positions matching TRBD2. The junction had 5 bases not matched to a gene; V was cut back by 4 bases and J by 3 bases. Germline CDR1 is SGHNT and CDR2 is YYREEE (reference sequence). The CDR3 consists of 14 residues.

The chain has TRBV30 and TRBJ1-2; D might be TRBD1 (6 bases). The germline CDR1 and CDR2 sequences are GTSNPN and SVGIG (reference sequence). The V and J ends lost 4 bases and 7 bases respectively, with 13 bases between them. The CDR3 contains 12 residues. The CDR3 loop reads CAWTRGASGYTF. CDR3 nucleotides: TGTGCCTGGACCCGGGGGGCTTCTGGCTACACCTTC.

The J gene is TRBJ1-2, the V gene TRBV4-1; the match to TRBD1 covers 12 bases. The CDR3 is 18 amino acids. CDR1 and CDR2 (germline): MGHRA, YSYEKL. V trimming: 1 base; J trimming: 3 bases; junction bases outside the gene matches: 9. The CDR3 loop is CASSQARDRGLLDYGYTF. CDR3 nucleotide sequence: TGCGCCAGCAGCCAAGCCCGGGACAGGGGGCTATTAGACTATGGCTACACCTTC.

V is TRBV4-1 and J is TRBJ2-2; no clear D gene. The CDR3 runs 17 residues. V was clipped by 0 bases and J by 5 bases, with 16 bases between them. The germline CDR1 and CDR2 sequences are MGHRA and YSYEKL. This CDR3 is CASSQDSQRTLTGELFF. The DNA of the CDR3 is TGCGCCAGCAGCCAAGATTCTCAGCGAACCCTTACCGGGGAGCTGTTTTTT.

This clone was observed once. The chain couples TRBV5-1 to TRBJ1-4; the D gene is possibly TRBD1 (6 bases). The CDR3 runs 16 residues. Trimming took 4 bases from V and 0 from J, leaving 13 bases between them. Germline V CDR1 and CDR2: SGHRS, YFSETQ. The CDR3: CASSPTGTTTNEKLFF. The CDR3 region has the DNA TGCGCCAGCAGCCCCACCGGGACAACAACTAATGAAAAACTGTTTTTT.

The J gene is TRBJ2-7, the V gene TRBV4-1, with 12 bases that match TRBD2. The germline V gene encodes CDR1 MGHRA and CDR2 YSYEKL. The CDR3 is made up of 17 amino acids. V shed 4 bases, J shed 6 bases, and the junction held 13 bases outside the gene matches. CDR3 in DNA: TGCGCCAGCAGCCTAGAGCTAGCGGGAGGGCCCATTGGCGAGCAGTACTTC. Its protein product is CASSLELAGGPIGEQYF.

V and J are TRBV5-4 and TRBJ2-3; 8 bases fit TRBD2. CDR1 and CDR2 from the germline V gene are SGHNT and YYREEE (reference sequence). The ends lost 3 bases at V and 0 bases at J; junction bases unmatched: 18. CDR3 length: 20 amino acids. The CDR3 coding sequence is TGTGCCAGCAGCTCGGGGGGGGGACTAGGGCCACCCCCTAGCACAGATACGCAGTATTTT. It codes for CASSSGGGLGPPPSTDTQYF. The complete variable domain, with remaining parts taken from reference TRBV5-4 and TRBJ2-3, reads ETGVTQSPTHLIKTRGQQVTLRCSSQSGHNTVSWYQQALGQGPQFIFQYYREEENGRGNFPPRFSGLQFPNYSSELNVNALELDDSALYLCASSSGGGLGPPPSTDTQYFGPGTRLTVL.

In this sample, this clone turned up once. The V and J genes are TRBV11-2 and TRBJ2-5; 7 bases are shared with TRBD2. J gave up 1 base and V 0 bases, and 5 bases lay outside the gene matches. The germline V gene encodes CDR1 SGHAT and CDR2 FQNNGV. The CDR3 length is 16 residues. CDR3 amino acids: CASSLEGGRGQETQYF. The CDR3 DNA reads TGTGCCAGCAGCTTAGAAGGAGGGAGGGGCCAAGAGACCCAGTACTTC.

V gene TRBV30 combines with J gene TRBJ1-1; D gene ambiguous. This CDR3 is 12 amino acids long. Germline V lookup: CDR1 GTSNPN, CDR2 SVGIG (reference sequence). V lost 4 bases and J lost 7, with 13 bases in between. CDR3 region: CAWTSGLDEAFF. CDR3 nucleotide sequence: TGTGCCTGGACCTCAGGACTGGATGAAGCTTTCTTT.

The chain joins TRBV5-1 to TRBJ2-1; TRBD2 might be the D (5 bases). Trimming left V 5 bases short and J 0 bases short, with 9 bases between. Germline CDR1 and CDR2: SGHRS and YFSETQ. The CDR3 has 14 amino acids. The CDR3 bases are TGCGCCAGCAGGACGGGAAACTCCTACAATGAGCAGTTCTTC. It specifies CASRTGNSYNEQFF.